This T cell receptor beta chain came from a study of OX40 agonist ivuxolimab in advanced cancers. Study at large: Patients received intravenous ivuxolimab every 2 weeks at 0.01 to 10 mg/kg. Overall study results and limits: Partial responders treated at 0.1-3.0 mg/kg exhibited clonal expansion among the lowest measured. Clonal expansion from baseline to week 6 occurred in both CD4+ and CD8+ T cells.

The CDR3 has 16 amino acids. Germline CDR1 SNHLY, CDR2 FYNNEI. V lost 0 bases to trimming and J lost 5 bases, with 14 bases between them. On this clone itself: What it binds is unknown.

Measured with immunoSEQ multiplex PCR; TCRdb has only the in-frame clones, and not every one. The sample has approximately 75,000 clones; over 85% are singletons. The genes are TRBV2 and TRBJ1-5; D ambiguous. The clonotype was recovered from an adult with an advanced solid tumor such as melanoma, head and neck, liver or kidney cancer. Sequenced here: CD4+ or CD8+ T cells sorted from blood, sampled in a trial of the OX40 agonist ivuxolimab. The CDR3 sequence is CASSEAPLKRDQPQHF. CDR3 bases: TGTGCCAGCAGTGAAGCCCCCTTGAAGAGGGATCAGCCCCAGCATTTT.